A selection of T cell receptor beta chains follows, all from one sample in a study of Ad26.COV2.S vaccination and SARS-CoV-2 variants. Sequencing used immunoSEQ multiplex PCR; TCRdb keeps in-frame clones, though not all of them. The data hold a few hundred thousand clones, with roughly 87% observed a single time. The input for sequencing was peripheral blood, taken in a trial of Ad26.COV2.S vaccine versus placebo. The receptors were gathered from a person between 18 and 59 years old who received the Ad26.COV2.S COVID-19 vaccine or a placebo. CDR3s include the opening cysteine and the closing phenylalanine or tryptophan. Fields, in order: clone size, J gene, V gene, D gene, CDR3 protein, CDR3 DNA. A D gene is named only where the DNA matches it firmly. Where a row states a size, it is once, few, many or the class of an expanded clone; other rows omit it.

size: -
J: TRBJ2-5
V: TRBV5-1
D: -
CDR3: CASSLGGSVDTQYF
DNA: TGCGCCAGCAGCTTGGGTGGTAGTGTGGACACCCAGTACTTC

size: -
J: TRBJ2-3
V: TRBV7-9
D: -
CDR3: CASSWGDPSTDTQYF
DNA: TGTGCCAGCAGCTGGGGGGACCCTAGCACAGATACGCAGTATTTT

size: -
J: TRBJ2-7
V: TRBV5-4
D: -
CDR3: CASSPFRGSSYEQYF
DNA: TGTGCCAGCAGCCCCTTTAGGGGAAGCTCCTACGAGCAGTACTTC

size: once
J: TRBJ2-1
V: TRBV13
D: -
CDR3: CASSPRRGRRASYNEQFF
DNA: TGTGCCAGCAGCCCTCGCCGAGGCAGGCGAGCCTCCTACAATGAGCAGTTCTTC

size: -
J: TRBJ2-5
V: TRBV6-5
D: -
CDR3: CASSSPPRGQETQYF
DNA: TGTGCCAGCAGTTCCCCCCCTAGGGGCCAAGAGACCCAGTACTTC

size: -
J: TRBJ2-2
V: TRBV6-5
D: TRBD2
CDR3: CASSSLAGVAGELFF
DNA: TGTGCCAGCAGTTCACTAGCGGGGGTTGCCGGGGAGCTGTTTTTT

size: -
J: TRBJ2-7
V: TRBV3-1/TRBV3-2
D: -
CDR3: CASSGDGSYEQYF
DNA: TGTGCCAGCAGTGGTGACGGTTCCTACGAGCAGTACTTC

size: -
J: TRBJ1-2
V: TRBV2
D: -
CDR3: CASSEDRLYGYTF
DNA: TGTGCCAGCAGCGAGGACAGACTCTATGGCTACACCTTC

size: -
J: TRBJ2-7
V: TRBV11-2
D: -
CDR3: CASSSAGDISYEQYF
DNA: TGTGCCAGCAGCTCCGCGGGGGACATCTCCTACGAGCAGTACTTC

size: -
J: TRBJ2-5
V: TRBV6-2/TRBV6-3
D: -
CDR3: CASSQQMETQYF
DNA: TGTGCCAGCAGTCAGCAGATGGAGACCCAGTACTTC

size: -
J: TRBJ1-3
V: TRBV3-1/TRBV3-2
D: TRBD1
CDR3: CASSPGQGGNTIYF
DNA: TGTGCCAGCAGCCCGGGACAGGGGGGAAACACCATATATTTT

size: -
J: TRBJ2-3
V: TRBV7-9
D: TRBD1
CDR3: CASSPRGQSTDTQYF
DNA: TGTGCCAGCAGTCCCCGGGGACAGAGCACAGATACGCAGTATTTT

size: -
J: TRBJ2-7
V: TRBV27
D: -
CDR3: CASILRARDSYEQYF
DNA: TGTGCCAGCATACTTCGAGCTCGCGACTCCTACGAGCAGTACTTC

size: -
J: TRBJ2-7
V: TRBV29-1
D: TRBD1
CDR3: CSAQGTGGLEQYF
DNA: TGCAGCGCACAAGGGACAGGGGGCCTCGAGCAGTACTTC

size: -
J: TRBJ2-3
V: TRBV27
D: -
CDR3: CATRFTGVGTQYF
DNA: TGTGCCACCCGATTCACCGGAGTGGGCACGCAGTATTTT

size: -
J: TRBJ2-3
V: TRBV29-1
D: -
CDR3: CSVGRSDTQYF
DNA: TGCAGCGTGGGACGTTCCGATACGCAGTATTTT

size: -
J: TRBJ1-4
V: TRBV3-1/TRBV3-2
D: TRBD1
CDR3: CASSQSGTGGEKLFF
DNA: TGTGCCAGCAGCCAGTCCGGGACAGGGGGAGAAAAACTGTTTTTT

size: once
J: TRBJ2-6
V: TRBV19
D: -
CDR3: CASSIGLSGANVLTF
DNA: TGTGCCAGTAGTATCGGACTGTCTGGGGCCAACGTCCTGACTTTC

size: -
J: TRBJ1-2
V: TRBV4-1
D: TRBD1
CDR3: CASSQDRGLSSGYTF
DNA: TGCGCCAGCAGCCAAGACAGGGGGCTCAGTTCTGGCTACACCTTC

size: -
J: TRBJ2-7
V: TRBV4-1
D: TRBD2
CDR3: CASSQGLAGGSYEQYF
DNA: TGCGCCAGCAGCCAAGGCCTAGCGGGGGGCTCCTACGAGCAGTACTTC

size: -
J: TRBJ2-7
V: TRBV19
D: -
CDR3: CASTRSGQGSYEQYF
DNA: TGTGCCAGTACCCGTAGTGGCCAAGGGTCCTACGAGCAGTACTTC

size: -
J: TRBJ1-2
V: TRBV5-1
D: TRBD1
CDR3: CASSTGQGARYGYTF
DNA: TGCGCCAGCAGCACTGGACAGGGGGCTAGGTATGGCTACACCTTC

size: -
J: TRBJ1-4
V: TRBV5-4
D: -
CDR3: CASSLRISGGDEKLFF
DNA: TGTGCCAGCAGCTTGCGGATAAGTGGAGGGGATGAAAAACTGTTTTTT

size: -
J: TRBJ1-4
V: TRBV9
D: TRBD1
CDR3: CASSAFTGATTNEKLFF
DNA: TGTGCCAGCAGCGCCTTTACAGGGGCCACAACTAATGAAAAACTGTTTTTT

size: -
J: TRBJ2-1
V: TRBV6-5
D: -
CDR3: CASSPTGGRGGEQFF
DNA: TGTGCCAGCAGCCCGACAGGTGGAAGGGGGGGTGAGCAGTTCTTC

size: once
J: TRBJ1-4
V: TRBV5-1
D: TRBD1
CDR3: CASSLGTGGSEKLFF
DNA: TGCGCCAGCAGCTTGGGGACAGGGGGTAGTGAAAAACTGTTTTTT

size: -
J: TRBJ2-2
V: TRBV5-4
D: -
CDR3: CASSLDHRAGELFF
DNA: TGTGCCAGCAGCTTGGACCATCGTGCCGGGGAGCTGTTTTTT

size: -
J: TRBJ1-1
V: TRBV19
D: -
CDR3: CASSIEEPGPAPEAFF
DNA: TGTGCCAGTAGTATAGAAGAACCGGGGCCAGCCCCTGAAGCTTTCTTT

size: -
J: TRBJ1-5
V: TRBV15
D: -
CDR3: CATSPWGRGNQPQHF
DNA: TGTGCCACCAGCCCATGGGGGAGGGGAAATCAGCCCCAGCATTTT

size: -
J: TRBJ1-6
V: TRBV7-9
D: -
CDR3: CASSLGEWQNSPLHF
DNA: TGTGCCAGCAGCTTGGGGGAGTGGCAGAATTCACCCCTCCACTTT

size: -
J: TRBJ1-5
V: TRBV5-5
D: -
CDR3: CASSWAQAGNQPQHF
DNA: TGTGCCAGCAGCTGGGCCCAGGCGGGCAATCAGCCCCAGCATTTT

size: -
J: TRBJ2-3
V: TRBV9
D: TRBD1
CDR3: CASSVGTGGMYTDTQYF
DNA: TGTGCCAGCAGCGTGGGGACAGGGGGGATGTACACAGATACGCAGTATTTT

size: -
J: TRBJ1-6
V: TRBV6-1
D: -
CDR3: CASSELASPLHF
DNA: TGTGCCAGCAGTGAACTCGCTTCACCCCTCCACTTT

size: -
J: TRBJ1-2
V: TRBV6-4
D: -
CDR3: CASSDQSGGYTF
DNA: TGTGCCAGCAGTGACCAGTCGGGGGGCTACACCTTC

size: -
J: TRBJ1-1
V: TRBV4-2
D: -
CDR3: CASSPARSTEAFF
DNA: TGTGCCAGCAGCCCTGCGAGGAGCACTGAAGCTTTCTTT

size: -
J: TRBJ2-1
V: TRBV5-6
D: -
CDR3: CASSLFEGVNNEQFF
DNA: TGTGCCAGCAGCTTGTTTGAGGGGGTTAACAATGAGCAGTTCTTC

size: few
J: TRBJ2-3
V: TRBV5-1
D: TRBD2
CDR3: CASSLEMVAGGPDTQYF
DNA: TGCGCCAGCAGCTTGGAAATGGTGGCGGGGGGGCCCGATACGCAGTATTTT

size: -
J: TRBJ2-7
V: TRBV5-5
D: -
CDR3: CASSLGKGTPSYEQYF
DNA: TGTGCCAGCAGCTTGGGGAAGGGTACCCCCTCCTACGAGCAGTACTTC